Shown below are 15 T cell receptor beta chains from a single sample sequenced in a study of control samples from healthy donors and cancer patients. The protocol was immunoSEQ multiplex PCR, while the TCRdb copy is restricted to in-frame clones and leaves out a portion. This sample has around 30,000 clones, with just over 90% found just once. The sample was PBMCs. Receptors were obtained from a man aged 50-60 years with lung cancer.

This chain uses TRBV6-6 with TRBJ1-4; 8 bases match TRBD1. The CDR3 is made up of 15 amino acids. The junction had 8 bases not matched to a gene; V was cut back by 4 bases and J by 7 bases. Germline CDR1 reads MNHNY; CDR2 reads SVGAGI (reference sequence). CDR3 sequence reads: CASSSADRAGEKLFF. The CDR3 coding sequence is TGTGCCAGCAGTTCCGCGGACAGGGCAGGTGAAAAACTGTTTTTT.

In DNA form, the CDR3 reads TGCGCCAGCAGCTTAATGGCAGACAGGAATGAAGCTTTCTTT. Translation: CASSLMADRNEAFF. The J gene is TRBJ1-1, the V gene TRBV5-1; D is possibly TRBD1 (6 bases). This CDR3 has 14 amino acids. The V gene lost 2 bases and the J gene lost 7 bases, with 15 bases spanning the gap. Germline V lookup: CDR1 SGHRS, CDR2 YFSETQ.

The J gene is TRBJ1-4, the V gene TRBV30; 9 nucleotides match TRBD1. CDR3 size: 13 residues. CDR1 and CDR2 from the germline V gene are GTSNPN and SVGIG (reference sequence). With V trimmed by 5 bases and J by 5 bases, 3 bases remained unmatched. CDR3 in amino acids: CAWGTGMNEKLFF. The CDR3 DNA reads TGTGCCTGGGGGACAGGGATGAATGAAAAACTGTTTTTT.

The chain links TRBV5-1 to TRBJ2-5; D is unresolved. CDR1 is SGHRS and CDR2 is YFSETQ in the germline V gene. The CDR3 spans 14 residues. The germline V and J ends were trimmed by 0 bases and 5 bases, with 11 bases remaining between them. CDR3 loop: CASSLGTVGETQYF. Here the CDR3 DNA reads TGCGCCAGCAGCTTGGGGACGGTAGGGGAGACCCAGTACTTC.

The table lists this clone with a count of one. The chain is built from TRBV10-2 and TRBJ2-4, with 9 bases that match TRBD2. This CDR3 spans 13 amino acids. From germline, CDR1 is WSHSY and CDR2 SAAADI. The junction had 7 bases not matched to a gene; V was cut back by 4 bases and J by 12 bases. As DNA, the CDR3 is TGCGCCAGCAGTGGGGTTAGCGGGGGTGATCAGTACTTC. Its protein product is CASSGVSGGDQYF.

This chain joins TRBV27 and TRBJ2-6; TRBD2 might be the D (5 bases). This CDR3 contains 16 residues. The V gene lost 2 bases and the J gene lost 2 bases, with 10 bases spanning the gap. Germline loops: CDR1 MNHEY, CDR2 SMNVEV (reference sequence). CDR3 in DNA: TGTGCCAGCAGTTTAATTTGGGAGACTGGGGCCAACGTCCTGACTTTC. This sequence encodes CASSLIWETGANVLTF.

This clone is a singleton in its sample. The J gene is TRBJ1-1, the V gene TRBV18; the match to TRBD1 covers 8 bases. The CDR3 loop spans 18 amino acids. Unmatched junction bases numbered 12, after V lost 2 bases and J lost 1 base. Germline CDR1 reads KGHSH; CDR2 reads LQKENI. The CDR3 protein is CASSPTRGLVLSNTEAFF. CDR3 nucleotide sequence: TGTGCCAGCTCACCAACCAGGGGGCTGGTGCTATCGAACACTGAAGCTTTCTTT.

The CDR3 region has the DNA TGCGCCAGCAGCCGGGACGATCTAGCGGGGGGTAGCTCCTACAATGAGCAGTTCTTC. Amino acids: CASSRDDLAGGSSYNEQFF. This chain joins TRBV4-1 and TRBJ2-1; 11 positions match TRBD2. Losses at the gene ends were 4 bases for V and 0 bases for J; bases not matched to a gene: 11. This CDR3 is built from 19 residues. Germline V CDR1 and CDR2: MGHRA, YSYEKL.

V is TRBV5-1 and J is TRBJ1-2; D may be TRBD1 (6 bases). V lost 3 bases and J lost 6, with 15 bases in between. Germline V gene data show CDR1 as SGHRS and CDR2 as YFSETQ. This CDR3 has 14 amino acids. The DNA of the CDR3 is TGCGCCAGCAGCTCGGATACAGGGTTTGATGGCTACACCTTC. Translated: CASSSDTGFDGYTF.

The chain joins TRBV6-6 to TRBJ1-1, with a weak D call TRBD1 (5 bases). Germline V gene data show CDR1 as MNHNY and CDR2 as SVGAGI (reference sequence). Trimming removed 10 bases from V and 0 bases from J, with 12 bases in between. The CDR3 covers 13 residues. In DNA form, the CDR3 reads TGTGCCACCACCGGGGCCGTGAACACTGAAGCTTTCTTT. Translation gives CATTGAVNTEAFF.

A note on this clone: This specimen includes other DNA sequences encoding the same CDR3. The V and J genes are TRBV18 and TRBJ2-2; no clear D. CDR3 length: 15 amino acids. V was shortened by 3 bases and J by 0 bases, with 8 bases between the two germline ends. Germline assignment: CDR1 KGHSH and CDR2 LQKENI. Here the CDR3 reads CASSPAGTNTGELFF. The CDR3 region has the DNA TGTGCCAGCTCACCGGCAGGAACGAACACCGGGGAGCTGTTTTTT.

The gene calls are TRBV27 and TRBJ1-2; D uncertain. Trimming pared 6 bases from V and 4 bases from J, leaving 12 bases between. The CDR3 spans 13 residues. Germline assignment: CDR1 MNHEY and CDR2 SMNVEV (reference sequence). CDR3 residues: CASSRSGPYGYTF. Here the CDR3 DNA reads TGTGCCAGCAGCCGGTCAGGACCCTATGGCTACACCTTC.

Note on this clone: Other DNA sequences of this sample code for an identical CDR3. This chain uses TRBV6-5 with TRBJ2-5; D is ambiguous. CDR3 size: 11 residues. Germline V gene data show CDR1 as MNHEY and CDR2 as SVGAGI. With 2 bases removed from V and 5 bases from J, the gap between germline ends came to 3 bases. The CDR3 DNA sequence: TGTGCCAGCAGTTACGGGGAGACCCAGTACTTC. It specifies CASSYGETQYF.

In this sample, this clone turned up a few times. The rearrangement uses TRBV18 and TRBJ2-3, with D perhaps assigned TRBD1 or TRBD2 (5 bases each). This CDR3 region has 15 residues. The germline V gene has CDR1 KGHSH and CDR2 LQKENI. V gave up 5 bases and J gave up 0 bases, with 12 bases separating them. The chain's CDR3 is CASSGSEGSTDTQYF. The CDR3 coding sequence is TGTGCCAGCTCAGGATCTGAGGGGAGCACAGATACGCAGTATTTT. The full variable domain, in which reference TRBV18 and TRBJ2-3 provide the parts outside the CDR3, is NAGVMQNPRHLVRRRGQEARLRCSPMKGHSHVYWYRQLPEEGLKFMVYLQKENIIDESGMPKERFSAEFPKEGPSILRIQQVVRGDSAAYFCASSGSEGSTDTQYFGPGTRLTVL.

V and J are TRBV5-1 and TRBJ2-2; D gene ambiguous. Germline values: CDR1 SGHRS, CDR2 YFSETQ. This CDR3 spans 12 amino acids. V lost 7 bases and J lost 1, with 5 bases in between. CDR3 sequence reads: CASLQNTGELFF. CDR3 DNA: TGCGCCAGCCTGCAGAACACCGGGGAGCTGTTTTTT.